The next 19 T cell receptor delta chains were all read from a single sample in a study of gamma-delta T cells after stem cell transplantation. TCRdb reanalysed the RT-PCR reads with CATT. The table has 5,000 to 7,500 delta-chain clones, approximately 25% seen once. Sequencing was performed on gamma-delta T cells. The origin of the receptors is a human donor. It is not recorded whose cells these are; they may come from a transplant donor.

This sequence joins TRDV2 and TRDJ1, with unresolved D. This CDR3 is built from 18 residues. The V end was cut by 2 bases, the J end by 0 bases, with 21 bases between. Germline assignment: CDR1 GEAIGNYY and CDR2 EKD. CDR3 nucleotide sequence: TGTGCCTGTGACAACATCCCGGCCTCACCCCCGTACACCGATAAACTCATCTTT. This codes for CACDNIPASPPYTDKLIF.

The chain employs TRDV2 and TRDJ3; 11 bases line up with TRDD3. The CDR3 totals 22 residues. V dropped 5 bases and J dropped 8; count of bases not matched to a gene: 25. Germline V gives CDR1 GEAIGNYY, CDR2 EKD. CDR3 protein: CACGTIPLGDTFASAHTRQMFF. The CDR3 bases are TGTGCCTGTGGCACAATTCCTTTGGGGGATACGTTCGCATCCGCGCACACCCGACAGATGTTTTTC.

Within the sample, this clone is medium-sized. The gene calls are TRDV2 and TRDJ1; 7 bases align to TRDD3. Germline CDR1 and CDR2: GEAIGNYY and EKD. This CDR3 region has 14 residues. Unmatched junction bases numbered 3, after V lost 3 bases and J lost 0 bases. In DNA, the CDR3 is TGTGCCTGTGACTCCTGGGGGTACACCGATAAACTCATCTTT. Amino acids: CACDSWGYTDKLIF.

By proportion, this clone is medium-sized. CDR3 residues: CACDALGERGDKLIF. The CDR3 DNA reads as TGTGCCTGTGACGCCCTGGGGGAGAGGGGCGATAAACTCATCTTT. The chain joins TRDV2 to TRDJ1; 8 positions agree with TRDD3. The ends lost 3 bases at V and 4 bases at J; junction bases unmatched: 9. CDR3 length: 15 residues. Germline V gives CDR1 GEAIGNYY, CDR2 EKD.

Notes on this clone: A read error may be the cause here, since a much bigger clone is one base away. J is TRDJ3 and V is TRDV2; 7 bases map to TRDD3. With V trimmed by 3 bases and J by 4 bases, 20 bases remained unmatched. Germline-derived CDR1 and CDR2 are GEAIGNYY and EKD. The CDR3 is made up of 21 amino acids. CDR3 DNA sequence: TGTGCCTGTGACCCAGTACTGGGGATCCGCCCTGGAGCTTGGGACACCCGACAGATGTTTTTC. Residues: CACDPVLGIRPGAWDTRQMFF.

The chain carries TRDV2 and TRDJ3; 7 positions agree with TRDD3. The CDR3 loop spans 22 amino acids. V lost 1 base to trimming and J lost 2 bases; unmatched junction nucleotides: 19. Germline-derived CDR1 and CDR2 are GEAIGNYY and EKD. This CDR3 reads CACDTGFESGGSYTWDTRQMFF. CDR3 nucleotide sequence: TGTGCCTGTGACACTGGGTTCGAGAGCGGGGGATCATATACCTGGGACACCCGACAGATGTTTTTC.

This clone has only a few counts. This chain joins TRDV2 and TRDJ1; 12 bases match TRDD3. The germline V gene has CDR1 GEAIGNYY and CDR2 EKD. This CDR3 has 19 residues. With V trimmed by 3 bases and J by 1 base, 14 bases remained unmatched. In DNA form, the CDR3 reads TGTGCCTGTGACTCGCTTCCTACTGGGGGATACACCCGCACCGATAAACTCATCTTT. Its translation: CACDSLPTGGYTRTDKLIF.

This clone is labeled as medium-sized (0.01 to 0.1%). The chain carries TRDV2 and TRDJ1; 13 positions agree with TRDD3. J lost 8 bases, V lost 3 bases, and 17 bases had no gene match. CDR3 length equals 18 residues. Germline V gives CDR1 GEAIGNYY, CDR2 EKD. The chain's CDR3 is CACDSLSTGGYEEVKLIF. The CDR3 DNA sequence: TGTGCCTGTGACTCCCTCAGTACTGGGGGATACGAGGAGGTAAAACTCATCTTT.

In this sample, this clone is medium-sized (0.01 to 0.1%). For the CDR3, the DNA is TGTGCCTGTGACCCTTTACTGGGGGATACAATGAAGACCGATAAACTCATCTTT. It codes for CACDPLLGDTMKTDKLIF. The chain uses TRDV2 and TRDJ1; 12 bases agree with TRDD3. Germline V gene sequence: CDR1 GEAIGNYY, CDR2 EKD. The CDR3 spans 18 residues. The ends lost 3 bases at V and 2 bases at J; junction bases unmatched: 12.

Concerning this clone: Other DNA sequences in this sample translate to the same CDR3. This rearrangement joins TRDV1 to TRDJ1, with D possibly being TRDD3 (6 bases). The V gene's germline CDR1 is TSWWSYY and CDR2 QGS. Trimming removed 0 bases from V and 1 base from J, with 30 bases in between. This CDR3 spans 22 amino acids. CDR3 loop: CALGELGRLPRTGRWSTDKLIF. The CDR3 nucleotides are TGTGCTCTTGGGGAACTGGGAAGGCTTCCCCGTACTGGGAGATGGAGCACCGATAAACTCATCTTT.

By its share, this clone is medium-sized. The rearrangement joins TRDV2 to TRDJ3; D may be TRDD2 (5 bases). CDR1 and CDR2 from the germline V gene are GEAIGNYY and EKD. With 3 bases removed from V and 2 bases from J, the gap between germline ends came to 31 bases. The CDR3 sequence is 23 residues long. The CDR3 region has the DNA TGTGCCTGTGACTCCATTCCTGATCGCATTACCTCACAAAACGCCTGGGACACCCGACAGATGTTTTTC. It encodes CACDSIPDRITSQNAWDTRQMFF.

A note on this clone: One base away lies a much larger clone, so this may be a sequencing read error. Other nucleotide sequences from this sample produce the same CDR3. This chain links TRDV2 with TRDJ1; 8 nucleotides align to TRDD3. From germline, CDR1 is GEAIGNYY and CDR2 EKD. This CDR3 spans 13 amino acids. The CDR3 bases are TGTGCCTGCGACACCTGGGGGAGCGATAAACTCATCTTT. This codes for CACDTWGSDKLIF.

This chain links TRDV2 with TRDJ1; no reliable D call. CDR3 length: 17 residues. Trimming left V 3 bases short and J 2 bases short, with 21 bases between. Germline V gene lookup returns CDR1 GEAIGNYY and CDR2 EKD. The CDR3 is CACDAAGRPTRTDKLIF. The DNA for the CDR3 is TGTGCCTGTGACGCGGCCGGTCGGCCCACACGGACCGATAAACTCATCTTT.

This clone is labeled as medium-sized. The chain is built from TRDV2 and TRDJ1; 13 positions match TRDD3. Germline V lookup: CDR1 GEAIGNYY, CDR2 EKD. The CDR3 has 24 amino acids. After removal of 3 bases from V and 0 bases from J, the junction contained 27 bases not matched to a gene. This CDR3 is CACDPLFTPLLGDTRTRYTDKLIF. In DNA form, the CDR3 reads TGTGCCTGTGACCCACTCTTCACCCCTTTACTGGGGGATACGAGGACGAGGTACACCGATAAACTCATCTTT.

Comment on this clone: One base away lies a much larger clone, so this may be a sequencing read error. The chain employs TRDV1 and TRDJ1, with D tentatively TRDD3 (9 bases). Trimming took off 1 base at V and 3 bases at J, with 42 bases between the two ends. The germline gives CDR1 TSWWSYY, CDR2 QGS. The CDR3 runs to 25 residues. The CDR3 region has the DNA TGTGCTCTTGGGGAACCAGCTTCCACTTCCTACGCCCCTGCTAGGGGATACGCTGGCGCCGATAAACTCATCTTT. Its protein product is CALGEPASTSYAPARGYAGADKLIF.

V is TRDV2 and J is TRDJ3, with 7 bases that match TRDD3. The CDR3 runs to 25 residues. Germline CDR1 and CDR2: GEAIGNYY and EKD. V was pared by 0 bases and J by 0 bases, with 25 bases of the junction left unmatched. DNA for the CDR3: TGTGCCTGTGACACCGTGTTTAATGCCCTTTCTGGGGGTAACCAAAGCTCCTGGGACACCCGACAGATGTTTTTC. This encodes CACDTVFNALSGGNQSSWDTRQMFF.

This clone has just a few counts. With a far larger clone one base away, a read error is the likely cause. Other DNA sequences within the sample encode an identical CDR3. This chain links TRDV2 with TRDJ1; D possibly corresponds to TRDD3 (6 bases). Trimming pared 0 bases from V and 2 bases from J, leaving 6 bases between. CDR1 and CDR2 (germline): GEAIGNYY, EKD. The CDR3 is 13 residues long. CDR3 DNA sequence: TGTGCCTGTGACACCTGGGGGACCGATAAACTCATCTTT. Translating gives CACDTWGTDKLIF.

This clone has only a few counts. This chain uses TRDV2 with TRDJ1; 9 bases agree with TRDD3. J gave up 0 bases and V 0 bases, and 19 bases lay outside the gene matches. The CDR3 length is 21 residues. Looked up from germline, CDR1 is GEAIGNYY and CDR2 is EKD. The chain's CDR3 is CACDTVTQLYWGTRYTDKLIF. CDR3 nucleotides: TGTGCCTGTGACACCGTAACCCAGCTTTACTGGGGGACTCGGTACACCGATAAACTCATCTTT.

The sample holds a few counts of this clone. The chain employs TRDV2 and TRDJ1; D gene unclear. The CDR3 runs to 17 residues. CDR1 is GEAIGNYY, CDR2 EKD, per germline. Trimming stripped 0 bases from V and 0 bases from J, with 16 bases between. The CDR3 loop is CACDTPWRAPHTDKLIF. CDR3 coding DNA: TGTGCCTGTGACACCCCCTGGAGGGCTCCTCACACCGATAAACTCATCTTT.